The TCR beta chain described here comes from a study of shared clonotypes between healthy human individuals. For the study at large: A donor's plate count was three for CD4 naive and three for CD4 memory; CD8 naive had two and CD8 memory one. Findings of the study overall: Apart from blood, nothing was sampled; tissue repertoires likely differ.

About this clone itself: Its cognate antigen is unknown.

On sorted subsets, replicate PCRs used 150 to 250 ng DNA, or around 30,000 T cell genomes. Clones were read by immunoSEQ multiplex PCR, and TCRdb kept only the in-frame ones, dropping some. The sample shows a few hundred thousand clones, almost 97% of them seen only once. Sequenced input: naive CD4+ T cells sorted from blood. Subset reported: CD45RA+ positively selected. This TCR was sampled from a woman aged 25 to 39 in good health.

The CDR3 bases are TGTGCCAGCAGCTTAGATGTTGTCAGGGGGCGTGGGACTTCCTACGAGCAGTACTTC. This translates into CASSLDVVRGRGTSYEQYF. The chain combines TRBV11-2 with TRBJ2-7, with 8 positions matching TRBD1. Germline V lookup: CDR1 SGHAT, CDR2 FQNNGV. Trimming removed 0 bases from V and 1 base from J; junction bases left unmatched: 14. There are 19 residues in the CDR3.